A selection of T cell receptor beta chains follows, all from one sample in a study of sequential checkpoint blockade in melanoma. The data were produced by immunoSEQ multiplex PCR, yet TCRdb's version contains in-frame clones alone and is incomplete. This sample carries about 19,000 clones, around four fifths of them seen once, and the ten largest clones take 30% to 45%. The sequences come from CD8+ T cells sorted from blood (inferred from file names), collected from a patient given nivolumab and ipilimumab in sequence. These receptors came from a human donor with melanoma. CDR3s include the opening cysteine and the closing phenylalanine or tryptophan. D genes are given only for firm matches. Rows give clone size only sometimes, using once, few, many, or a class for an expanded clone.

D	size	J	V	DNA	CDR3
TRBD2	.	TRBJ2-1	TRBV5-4	TGTGCCAGCAGCTGGACCCTGGTGCGGGGGGGAAATGAGCAGTTCTTC	CASSWTLVRGGNEQFF
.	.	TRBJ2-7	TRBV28	TGTGCCAGCAGCCCGACAGGAGTCTCCTACGAGCAGTACTTC	CASSPTGVSYEQYF
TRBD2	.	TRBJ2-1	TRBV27	TGTGCCAGCAAACCGGGACTAGCGGGAGAAGGGGAGTTCTTC	CASKPGLAGEGEFF
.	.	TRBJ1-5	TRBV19	TGTGCCAGTAGTCTGAGGACAGAACTTAGCAATCAGCCCCAGCATTTT	CASSLRTELSNQPQHF
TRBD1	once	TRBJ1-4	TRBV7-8	TGTGCCAGCAGCCTCCGACAGGGTCAAGGGGAAAAACTGTTTTTT	CASSLRQGQGEKLFF
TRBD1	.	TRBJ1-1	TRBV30	TGTGCCTTGGACAGGGAGACCCCTGAAGCTTTCTTT	CALDRETPEAFF
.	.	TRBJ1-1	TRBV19	TGTGCCAGTAGCCAAACCCCAACAGGGATGGAAGCTTTCTTT	CASSQTPTGMEAFF
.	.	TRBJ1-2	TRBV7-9	TGTGCCAGCAGCTTGACAGAAAACTATGGCTACACCTTC	CASSLTENYGYTF
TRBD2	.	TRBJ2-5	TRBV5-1	TGCGCCAGCAGCTTCAGACTAGCGGGAGAATACGAGACCCAGTACTTC	CASSFRLAGEYETQYF
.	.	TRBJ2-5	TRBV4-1	TGCGCCAGCAGCCAAGTAGTCGCGTCGGAGACCCAGTACTTC	CASSQVVASETQYF
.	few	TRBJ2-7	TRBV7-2	TGTGCCAGCAGCCTAGGTGGCGGGAATACATACGAGCAGTACTTC	CASSLGGGNTYEQYF
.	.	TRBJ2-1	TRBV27	TGTGCCAGCAGTCCGGACAGCCCTTACAATGAGCAGTTCTTC	CASSPDSPYNEQFF
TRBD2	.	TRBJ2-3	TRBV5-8	TGTGCCAGCAGCTCGGATGGACTAGCGGGAGATCCTGATACGCAGTATTTT	CASSSDGLAGDPDTQYF
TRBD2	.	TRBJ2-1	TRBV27	TGTGCCAGCAGTTTCGGGGGACTAGCGTCGTCTTGGAGCTCCTACAATGAGCAGTTCTTC	CASSFGGLASSWSSYNEQFF
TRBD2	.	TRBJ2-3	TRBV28	TGTGCCAGCAGCCTTTTCGGGGGGGTCACAGATACGCAGTATTTT	CASSLFGGVTDTQYF
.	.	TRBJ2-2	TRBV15	TGTGCCACCAGCAGATGGACAGCCGAGAACACCGGGGAGCTGTTTTTT	CATSRWTAENTGELFF
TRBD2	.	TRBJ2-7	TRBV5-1	TGCGCCAGCAGCTCCGGACTAGCGATCGACGAGCAGTACTTC	CASSSGLAIDEQYF
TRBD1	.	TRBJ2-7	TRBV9	TGTGCCAGCAGCCCTACAGGGGCCGAGCAGTGCTTC	CASSPTGAEQCF
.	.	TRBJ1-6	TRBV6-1	TGTGCCAGCATTCTTTCAGGGGTTAGGCATTCACCCCTCCACTTT	CASILSGVRHSPLHF
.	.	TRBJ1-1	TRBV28	TGTGCCAGCAGTTTACCCCTGACAGGGAACACTGAAGCTTTCTTT	CASSLPLTGNTEAFF
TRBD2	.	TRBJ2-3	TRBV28	TGTGCCAGCAGTTTCCCTTCGGGAGGAAGCACAGATACGCAGTATTTT	CASSFPSGGSTDTQYF
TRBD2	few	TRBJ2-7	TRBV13	TGTGCCAGCACGACTAGCGGCCGCTACGAGCAGTACTTC	CASTTSGRYEQYF
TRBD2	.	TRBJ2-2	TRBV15	TGTGCCACCAGCAGTCGGGGGGACGCCGGGGAGCTGTTTTTT	CATSSRGDAGELFF
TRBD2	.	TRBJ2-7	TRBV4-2	TGTGCCAGCAGCCAGACCGGGACTAGCGGCTACGAGCAGTACTTC	CASSQTGTSGYEQYF